Below are 21 T cell receptor beta chains sequenced from a single sample in a study of shared clonotypes between healthy human individuals. Repertoires were generated with immunoSEQ multiplex PCR, while TCRdb's copy carries only in-frame clones and drops some. The sample lists around 700,000 clones, 72% seen once, with less than 2% in the top ten. The sequenced sample consisted of memory CD4+ T cells sorted from blood. Sample subset: CD45RA-negative fraction. Every receptor here comes from a woman aged 25 to 39 in good health.

The chain uses TRBV7-9 and TRBJ2-7; D is ambiguous. The CDR3 length is 14 residues. CDR1 and CDR2 (germline): SEHNR, FQNEAQ (reference sequence). Trimming took off 1 base at V and 3 bases at J, with 10 bases between the two ends. CDR3 residues: CASSLERPVYEQYF. Written as DNA, the CDR3 is TGTGCCAGCAGCTTAGAACGACCAGTCTACGAGCAGTACTTC. Drawing the rest from reference TRBV7-9 and TRBJ2-7, the complete variable domain is DTGVSQNPRHKITKRGQNVTFRCDPISEHNRLYWYRQTLGQGPEFLTYFQNEAQLEKSRLLSDRFSAERPKGSFSTLEIQRTEQGDSAMYLCASSLERPVYEQYFGPGTRLTVT.

The chain links TRBV7-7 to TRBJ2-3; D remains unclear. V was cut by 5 bases and J by 3 bases, with 6 bases left in between. CDR3 length: 12 residues. Germline V lookup: CDR1 SSHAT, CDR2 FNYEAQ (reference sequence). This CDR3 is CASSPVTDTQYF. CDR3 coding DNA: TGTGCCAGCAGCCCCGTAACAGATACGCAGTATTTT.

The V and J genes are TRBV6-5 and TRBJ1-2; TRBD1 matches 8 bases. The CDR3 runs 15 residues. With 2 bases clipped from V and 7 bases from J, the junction kept 9 bases outside the gene matches. The germline V gene has CDR1 MNHEY and CDR2 SVGAGI. CDR3 sequence (DNA): TGTGCCAGCAGTTACACCTTCACACAGGGGGGTGGCTACACCTTC. Its translation: CASSYTFTQGGGYTF.

Remarks on this clone: One base separates it from a far larger clone, so it is likely a read error. The chain is built from TRBV7-2 and TRBJ1-1, with 8 bases that match TRBD1. The length of the CDR3 is 14 residues. The germline V gene has CDR1 SGHTA and CDR2 FQGNSA. Trimming took 3 bases from V and 1 from J; bases not matched to a gene: 1. The CDR3 region has the DNA TGTGCCAGCAGCTTCCAGGGGGCGAACACTGAAGCTTTCTTT. Its translation is CASSFQGANTEAFF.

The rearrangement joins TRBV21-1 to TRBJ1-5; the DNA was not compared with TRBD1, the D call given in the table. TRBV21-1 constitutes a pseudogene. This CDR3 contains 19 residues. The DNA for the CDR3 is TGTGCCAGCAGCAAACGGTTAAGGGACAGGGGGCGAAAAAGTCAGCCCCAGCATTTT. This translates into CASSKRLRDRGRKSQPQHF.

A remark on this clone: Other DNA sequences in this sample translate to the same CDR3. The CDR3 sequence is CAWGLNEKLFF. The DNA of the CDR3 is TGTGCCTGGGGACTTAATGAAAAACTGTTTTTT. The V and J genes are TRBV30 and TRBJ1-4; D is unresolved. This CDR3 has 11 residues. Looked up from germline, CDR1 is GTSNPN and CDR2 is SVGIG (reference sequence). The V end was cut by 5 bases, the J end by 4 bases, with 5 bases between.

In this sample, this clone turned up once. V and J are TRBV11-3 and TRBJ2-5, with 9 bases identical to TRBD1. Germline V gene sequence: CDR1 SGHNT, CDR2 YENEEA. The CDR3 runs 13 residues. Trimming cost V 5 bases and J 4 bases; bases outside gene matches: 2. CDR3 in DNA: TGTGCCAGCAGCCCACAGGGGGCAGAGACCCAGTACTTC. This codes for CASSPQGAETQYF. Combining the CDR3 with reference TRBV11-3 and TRBJ2-5 gives the whole variable domain EAGVVQSPRYKIIEKKQPVAFWCNPISGHNTLYWYLQNLGQGPELLIRYENEEAVDDSQLPKDRFSAERLKGVDSTLKIQPAELGDSAVYLCASSPQGAETQYFGPGTRLLVL.

The chain is built from TRBV28 and TRBJ2-5, with TRBD1 matching over 9 bases. V trimming: 7 bases; J trimming: 5 bases; junction bases outside the gene matches: 14. The germline CDR1 and CDR2 sequences are MDHEN and SYDVKM. The CDR3 spans 16 residues. CDR3 coding DNA: TGTGCCAGCACCTCCCGTCCCGGGACAGGGCTGGAGACCCAGTACTTC. It yields the protein CASTSRPGTGLETQYF.

This sequence joins TRBV29-1 and TRBJ2-3; 7 bases are shared with TRBD2. Germline values: CDR1 SQVTM, CDR2 ANQGSEA. V lost 4 bases to trimming and J lost 3 bases; unmatched junction nucleotides: 13. The CDR3 is 16 amino acids. CDR3 nucleotides: TGCAGCGTTGGGCCCCGCGCGGGAGTGGGAACAGATACGCAGTATTTT. Translation gives CSVGPRAGVGTDTQYF.

As to this clone: A junction end diverges from the germline sequence, so it may reflect a read error. The chain is built from TRBV6-5 and TRBJ2-1; TRBD2 aligns across 7 bases. Per germline, CDR1 MNHEY and CDR2 SVGAGI. The CDR3 runs to 15 residues. The DNA for the CDR3 is TGTGCCAGTAGTTACGATAGACTAGCAAGCAATGAGCAGTTCTTC. Translating gives CASSYDRLASNEQFF.

In its sample, this clone was seen once. The V gene is TRBV4-1, the J gene TRBJ2-7; D may be TRBD2 (5 bases). The CDR3 covers 13 residues. Germline CDR1 MGHRA, CDR2 YSYEKL. Trimming took off 8 bases at V and 1 base at J, with 12 bases between the two ends. CDR3 sequence (DNA): TGCGCCAGCTATCGGCGGGCGTCCTACGAGCAGTACTTC. Translation gives CASYRRASYEQYF.

The chain uses TRBV5-1 and TRBJ2-5; 7 bases agree with TRBD1. This CDR3 has 16 amino acids. Germline V gene data show CDR1 as SGHRS and CDR2 as YFSETQ. The V gene end was trimmed by 0 bases and the J gene end by 3 bases; junction bases not matched to a gene: 8. CDR3 nucleotide sequence: TGCGCCAGCAGCTTGGCCGGGAAAACAGGGGAAGAGACCCAGTACTTC. It yields the protein CASSLAGKTGEETQYF.

The chain is built from TRBV29-1 and TRBJ2-7; D is undetermined. Trimming removed 3 bases at V and 5 bases at J, with 17 bases between. The CDR3 consists of 14 residues. The germline CDR1 and CDR2 sequences are SQVTM and ANQGSEA. CDR3 sequence: CSVDGLGSLDEQYF. The CDR3, as DNA: TGCAGCGTTGACGGGCTGGGAAGTCTGGACGAGCAGTACTTC.

This chain links TRBV28 with TRBJ1-2; possibly TRBD1 for D (5 bases). The CDR3 is 12 amino acids. CDR1 is MDHEN and CDR2 is SYDVKM in the germline V gene. The V and J ends lost 6 bases and 0 bases respectively, with 5 bases between them. CDR3 coding DNA: TGTGCCAGCAGGACAGCTAACTATGGCTACACCTTC. Translated, it gives CASRTANYGYTF.

The CDR3 protein is CASSFPGWPYGYTF. CDR3 coding DNA: TGTGCCAGCAGTTTCCCGGGCTGGCCCTATGGCTACACCTTC. V is TRBV28 and J is TRBJ1-2, with unresolved D. The CDR3 spans 14 residues. The V end lost 3 bases, the J end lost 4 bases, and 12 bases lay between the germline ends. CDR1 and CDR2 (germline): MDHEN, SYDVKM.

The chain has TRBV28 and TRBJ1-5; the D gene is possibly TRBD1 (6 bases). The CDR3 contains 13 residues. The germline V gene encodes CDR1 MDHEN and CDR2 SYDVKM. Trimming pared 6 bases from V and 5 bases from J, leaving 11 bases between. DNA of the CDR3: TGTGCCAGCAGGACGGACAGCTATCAGCCCCAGCATTTT. Translation: CASRTDSYQPQHF.

The rearrangement joins TRBV2 to TRBJ1-1; possible D gene TRBD1, 5 bases. The CDR3 sequence is 14 residues long. The V gene's germline CDR1 is SNHLY and CDR2 FYNNEI. V was clipped by 5 bases and J by 8 bases, with 18 bases between them. The CDR3 DNA is TGTGCCAGCAGTACCCGGGTGGGGGGTTCGGAAGCTTTCTTT. It codes for CASSTRVGGSEAFF.

This clone was counted between two and nine times. The CDR3 spells CASRLQSLREVEQYF. The DNA for the CDR3 is TGTGCCAGCAGGCTTCAGAGCTTGCGGGAGGTCGAGCAGTACTTC. The chain has TRBV28 and TRBJ2-7, with TRBD2 identical over 8 bases. The CDR3 length is 15 residues. Trimming removed 6 bases from V and 6 bases from J; junction bases left unmatched: 13. CDR1 and CDR2 (germline): MDHEN, SYDVKM.

The sample holds a few counts of this clone. The gene calls are TRBV4-2 and TRBJ2-7, with a weak D call TRBD1 (6 bases). The length of the CDR3 is 17 residues. The germline CDR1 and CDR2 sequences are LGHNA and YNFKEQ. V lost 0 bases and J lost 1, with 16 bases in between. CDR3 in amino acids: CASSQELGTTFSYEQYF. CDR3 DNA: TGTGCCAGCAGCCAAGAATTAGGGACAACCTTTTCCTACGAGCAGTACTTC.

V gene TRBV7-9 combines with J gene TRBJ2-3; D possibly uses TRBD1 or TRBD2 (5 bases each). This CDR3 has 17 amino acids. Germline V gene lookup returns CDR1 SEHNR and CDR2 FQNEAQ (reference sequence). The V and J ends lost 6 bases and 1 base respectively, with 20 bases between them. The CDR3 nucleotides are TGTGCCAGCAGTCAATCCCCCGGGACCATGGGCACAGATACGCAGTATTTT. Protein: CASSQSPGTMGTDTQYF.

This clone was found once. V gene TRBV7-9 combines with J gene TRBJ2-1; D remains unclear. Germline V gene data show CDR1 as SEHNR and CDR2 as FQNEAQ (reference sequence). With 7 bases removed from V and 9 bases from J, the gap between germline ends came to 19 bases. CDR3 length: 14 residues. CDR3 in amino acids: CASTSFGQAREQFF. As DNA, the CDR3 is TGTGCCAGCACGTCGTTTGGCCAAGCGCGTGAGCAGTTCTTC.